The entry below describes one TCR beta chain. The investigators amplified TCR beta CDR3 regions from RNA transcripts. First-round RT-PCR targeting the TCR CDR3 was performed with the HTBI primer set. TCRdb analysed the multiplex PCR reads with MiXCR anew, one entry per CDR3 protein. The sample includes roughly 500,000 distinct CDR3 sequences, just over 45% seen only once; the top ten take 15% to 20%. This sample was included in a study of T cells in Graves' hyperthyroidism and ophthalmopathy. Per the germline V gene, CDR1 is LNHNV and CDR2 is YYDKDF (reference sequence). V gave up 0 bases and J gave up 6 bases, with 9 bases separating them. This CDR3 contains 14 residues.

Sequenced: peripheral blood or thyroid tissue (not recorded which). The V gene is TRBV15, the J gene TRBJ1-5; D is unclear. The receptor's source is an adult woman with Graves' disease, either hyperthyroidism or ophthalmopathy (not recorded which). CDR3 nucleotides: TGTGCCACCAGCAGAGAGGTTAAGGGTCAGCCCCAGCATTTT. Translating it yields CATSREVKGQPQHF.